This TCR beta chain was found in a study of vaccination and CD4 T cells after COVID-19. Study-wide background: No peptide, an HIV-1 Nef pool, or a CEFX pool was what each control culture received. Findings and caveats of the study: Spike mono-reactive clones accounted for 304 of the 307 vaccine-specific clones found in convalescent patients.

Sequenced with the Oncomine TCR Beta short-read assay was DNA taken from cultured CD4+ T cells. Someone extracted genomic DNA from cultured CD4+ T cells. MiXCR, applied by TCRdb to the PCR reads, yields one record per CDR3 protein. The sample yields roughly 16,000 distinct CDR3 sequences, approximately 63% seen once. As for this clonotype: Its matching antigen is unknown.

Treatment here: roughly 10-day PBMC culture with coronavirus spike peptide pools or control peptides (ViraFEST assay). With peptide pools, ViraFEST first expanded antigen-specific T cells and afterwards sequenced their TCRs. Germline values: CDR1 MNHNS, CDR2 SASEGT. V shed 5 bases and J shed 2 bases, with 7 bases lying between them. The CDR3 covers 12 residues. This TCR was recovered from a human donor who had recovered from COVID-19. The specimen was CD4+ T cells from blood, cultured in vitro. The rearrangement links TRBV6-1 to TRBJ2-7; D not certain. The CDR3 DNA reads TGTGCCAGCAGTAACCTAGCCTACGAGCAGTACTTC. It yields the protein CASSNLAYEQYF.